This T cell receptor (beta chain) is from a study of regulatory T cells in long-lasting Graves disease. Arm-PCR with iRepertoire HTBI primers amplified the CDR3 regions for these TCR beta libraries. Each CDR3 protein gets one entry after TCRdb re-called the multiplex PCR reads with MiXCR. The profile shows over 200,000 distinct CDR3 sequences, around 19% of them singletons. Time point of the sample: newly diagnosed GD, antithyroid drugs for less than 3 months. The TCR library was made from RNA that had been extracted from PBMCs in TRIzol. This clonotype was observed at least ten times. The CDR3 length is 15 residues. Germline loops: CDR1 DFQATT, CDR2 SNEGSKA (reference sequence). The V and J ends lost 5 bases and 0 bases respectively, with 15 bases between them. Separately, the same data were catalogued under a study of T cells in Graves' hyperthyroidism and ophthalmopathy.

The chain combines TRBV20-1 with TRBJ2-3; D gene uncertain. The sequence derives from a woman younger than 45 with Graves disease. The source material was peripheral blood mononuclear cells (PBMCs), sampled at new diagnosis, from a patient treated with antithyroid drugs. CDR3 loop: CSAQDRLASTDTQYF. The CDR3 coding sequence is TGCAGTGCTCAGGACCGTCTGGCTAGCACAGATACGCAGTATTTT.